This T cell receptor beta chain was sequenced in a study of shared clonotypes between healthy human individuals. Study background: Researchers drew samples from two women and three men aged 18 to 49. Three CD4 naive, three CD4 memory, two CD8 naive and one CD8 memory plate were used per donor. Whole-study results and caveats: In contrast to clonotypes shared by all four donors, non-shared clonotypes had lower generation probabilities.

Notes on this clone: Its specificity is not known.

CD4+ cell separation produced CD45RA+ naive and CD45RA-negative memory subsets. Sequencing was performed with immunoSEQ multiplex PCR; in TCRdb, only in-frame clones are kept and a portion is missing. The data show millions of clones, roughly 94% seen once. This CDR3 has 16 residues. Germline V gives CDR1 SGHTS, CDR2 YDEGEE. V was pared by 4 bases and J by 3 bases, with 14 bases between. The genes are TRBV5-8 and TRBJ1-6, with D possibly matching TRBD1 (6 bases). Sequenced material: naive CD4+ T cells sorted from blood. As for subset: CD45RA+ positively selected. The source is a young man in good health. This CDR3 reads CASSPGTSYYNSPLHF. CDR3 bases: TGTGCCAGCAGCCCCGGGACATCTTACTATAATTCACCCCTCCACTTT.